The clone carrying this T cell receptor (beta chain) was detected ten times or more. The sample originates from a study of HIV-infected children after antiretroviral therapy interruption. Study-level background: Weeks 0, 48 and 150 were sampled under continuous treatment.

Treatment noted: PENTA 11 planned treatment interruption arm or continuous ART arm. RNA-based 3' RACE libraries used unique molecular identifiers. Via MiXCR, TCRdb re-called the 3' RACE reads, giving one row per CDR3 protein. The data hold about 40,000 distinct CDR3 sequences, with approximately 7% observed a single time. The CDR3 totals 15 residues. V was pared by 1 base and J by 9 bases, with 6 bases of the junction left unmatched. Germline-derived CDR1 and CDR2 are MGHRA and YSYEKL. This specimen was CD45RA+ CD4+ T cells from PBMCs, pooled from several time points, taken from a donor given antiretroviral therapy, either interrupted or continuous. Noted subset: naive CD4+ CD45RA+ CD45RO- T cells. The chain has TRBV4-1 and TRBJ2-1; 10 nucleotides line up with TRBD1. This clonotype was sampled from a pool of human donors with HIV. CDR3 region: CASSQVGQGIGEQFF. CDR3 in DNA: TGCGCCAGCAGCCAAGTGGGACAGGGGATCGGTGAGCAGTTCTTC.